The text below deals with one TCR beta chain. Its antigen target is currently unknown. Base qualities are not provided; no much larger clone lies one nucleotide away. The CDR3 goes from the cysteine to the phenylalanine over 14 residues. The sequence is cut down to CDR3 DNA, 42 bases in frame from base 1. V is reduced by 1 base and J by 5 bases, leaving a spacing of 11 bases between them. Reading the germline V gene gives CDR1 SGHDN and CDR2 FVKESK. Each PCR received spiked-in synthetic TCR analog templates so that absolute template abundance could be estimated from read counts. The immunoSEQ assay used bias-controlled V and J gene primers to amplify TCRbeta CDR3 regions from genomic DNA. Rearranged TCRbeta segments were sequenced at approximately 20X coverage. The authors' pipeline ran thus. Clustering was used to correct sequencing errors, and CDR3s were annotated against IMGT to assign V, D and J genes. Downstream analyses used only productive TCRbeta rearrangements and left out out-of-frame or stop-codon sequences. Clonality was computed as one minus Shannon entropy normalized by the log of the number of unique productive sequences. Fisher's exact test with Benjamini-Hochberg correction, at a threshold of adjusted p below 0.01, was used to find clones that differed between time points or between blood and tumor. This immuneACCESS table, as held by TCRdb, lists in-frame sequences with V and J called but not all clones. Of the missing ones, under half trace to an unresolved V gene in checked studies; the others have no known cause. V, J and clone size reflect that table, while D and trimming were determined from the DNA. For this sample the table gives approximately 93,000 clones, of which approximately 87% were detected only once. Jointly, the top ten make up under 10% of the sample.

Interpreted using the paper, the time point label stands for: peripheral blood 6 weeks after treatment start. The cohort comprised roughly 30 patients with locally advanced or metastatic urothelial carcinoma treated at Memorial Sloan Kettering on a trial protocol. Peripheral blood mononuclear cells were collected pretreatment and during treatment, with between 1 and 8 total time points per patient. The Qiagen DNeasy Blood extraction kit was used to purify genomic DNA from total PBMCs and tumor samples. PBMCs were collected pretreatment and during treatment and were isolated and stored as previously described. The entry originates in a study of PD-L1 blockade in urothelial cancer (dated by TCRdb to about 2017). Turning to the overall study: Therapy was started in the mid-2010s for all patients, and atezolizumab 1,200 mg was administered intravenously every 3 weeks. About 90% of the roughly 29 patients were identified as males with urothelial cancer of bladder origin, and a prior smoking history was reported by 18 of 29 patients. An ECOG performance status of 0 or 1 was recorded for the patients, and 0 to 3 prior chemotherapy regimens had been received by the patients. Blood samples were analyzed at 3 weeks after treatment start (second dose) and at 6 weeks after treatment start. Blood samples gave a median of around 130,000 T cells and under 85,000 unique TCRs, with a median clonality of 0.080. An exploratory multi-omic analysis was conducted of the somatic, immune and clinical correlates of response to PD-L1 blockade with atezolizumab in urothelial cancer. Pretreatment tumor samples, along with matched peripheral blood collected serially before and after atezolizumab treatment, underwent TCR sequencing. Progression-free survival longer than 6 months counted as durable clinical benefit, and TCR features were additionally tested against both progression-free and overall survival. Whole exome sequencing and RNA sequencing of pretreatment tumors were performed alongside TCR sequencing in the same patients. Under 10 patients reached durable clinical benefit, while 20 to 25 patients did not. Twenty-nine patients had pretreatment blood TCR-seq, about 25 had at least one posttreatment blood collection, and about 25 had tumor TCR-seq.

Points the paper makes about the study in general: Because the sample size was small (n ≈ 30) and many exploratory analyses were performed, the results are intended to be hypothesis-generating. Improved progression-free and overall survival was associated with having pretreatment peripheral blood TCR clonality below the median. Patients with durable benefit showed greater expansion of tumor-associated TCR clones in peripheral blood 3 weeks after starting treatment (n = 22, p = 0.022).

The sequence joins TRBV14 to TRBJ1-1; the D gene is possibly TRBD1, with 6 bases matching. This sequence originates from a man in his sixties or seventies with urothelial cancer. The sequences come from PBMCs, collected around atezolizumab (anti-PD-L1) treatment. The nucleotide sequence reads TGTGCCAGCAGCCAAGGCGCAGGGGAAACTGAAGCTTTCTTT. Translated, it gives CASSQGAGETEAFF.